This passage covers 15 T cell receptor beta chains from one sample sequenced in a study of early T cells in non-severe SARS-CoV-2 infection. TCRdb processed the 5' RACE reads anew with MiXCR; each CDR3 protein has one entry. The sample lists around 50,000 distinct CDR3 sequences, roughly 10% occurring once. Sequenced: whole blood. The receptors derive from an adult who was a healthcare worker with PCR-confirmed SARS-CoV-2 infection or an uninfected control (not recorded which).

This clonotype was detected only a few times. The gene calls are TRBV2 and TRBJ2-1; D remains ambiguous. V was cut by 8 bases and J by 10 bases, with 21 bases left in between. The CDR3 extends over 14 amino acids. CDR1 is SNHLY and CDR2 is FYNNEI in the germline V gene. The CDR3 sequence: CASYPGGSSPEQFF. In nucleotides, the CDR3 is TGTGCCAGCTACCCCGGCGGCAGCAGCCCAGAGCAGTTCTTC.

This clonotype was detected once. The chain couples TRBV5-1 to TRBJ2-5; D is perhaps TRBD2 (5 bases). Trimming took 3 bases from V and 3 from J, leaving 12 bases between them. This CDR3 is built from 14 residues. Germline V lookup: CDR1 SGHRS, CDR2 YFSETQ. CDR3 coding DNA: TGCGCCAGCAGCTCGCGGACTTTCAAAGAGACCCAGTACTTC. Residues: CASSSRTFKETQYF.

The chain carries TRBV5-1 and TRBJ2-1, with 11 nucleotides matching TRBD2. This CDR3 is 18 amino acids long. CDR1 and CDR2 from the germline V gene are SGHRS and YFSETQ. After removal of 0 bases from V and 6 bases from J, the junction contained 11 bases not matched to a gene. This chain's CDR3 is CASSLGLAGGSFVNEQFF. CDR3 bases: TGCGCCAGCAGCTTGGGGCTAGCGGGAGGTAGCTTCGTCAATGAGCAGTTCTTC.

The CDR3 region has the DNA TGTGCCTTCAGGCGGGGTCCACCCTCTGGAAACACCATATATTTT. Its translation is CAFRRGPPSGNTIYF. The chain combines TRBV2 with TRBJ1-3; D gene unclear. Trimming removed 11 bases at V and 0 bases at J, with 17 bases between. Germline CDR1 reads SNHLY; CDR2 reads FYNNEI. The CDR3 contains 15 residues.

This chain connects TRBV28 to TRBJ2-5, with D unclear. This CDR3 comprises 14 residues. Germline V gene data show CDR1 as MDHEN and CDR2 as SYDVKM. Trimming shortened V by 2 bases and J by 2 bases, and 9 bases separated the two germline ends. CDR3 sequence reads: CASSLTTLQETQYF. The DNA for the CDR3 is TGTGCCAGCAGTTTAACAACATTACAAGAGACCCAGTACTTC. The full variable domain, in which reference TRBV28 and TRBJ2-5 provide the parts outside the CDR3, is DVKVTQSSRYLVKRTGEKVFLECVQDMDHENMFWYRQDPGLGLRLIYFSYDVKMKEKGDIPEGYSVSREKKERFSLILESASTNQTSMYLCASSLTTLQETQYFGPGTRLLVL.

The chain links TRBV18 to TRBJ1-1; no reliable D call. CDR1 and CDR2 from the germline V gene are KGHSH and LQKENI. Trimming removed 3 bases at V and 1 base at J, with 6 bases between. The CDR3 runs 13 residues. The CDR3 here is CASSPYTNTEAFF. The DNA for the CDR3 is TGTGCCAGCTCACCCTACACGAACACTGAAGCTTTCTTT.

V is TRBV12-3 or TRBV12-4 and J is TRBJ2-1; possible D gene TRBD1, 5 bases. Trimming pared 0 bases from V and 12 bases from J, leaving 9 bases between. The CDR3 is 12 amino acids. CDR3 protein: CASSLARTGQFF. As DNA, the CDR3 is TGTGCCAGCAGTTTAGCGCGTACAGGGCAGTTCTTC.

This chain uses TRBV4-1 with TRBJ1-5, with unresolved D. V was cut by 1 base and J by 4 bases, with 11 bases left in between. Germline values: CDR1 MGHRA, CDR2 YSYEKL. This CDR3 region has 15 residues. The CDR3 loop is CASSQGRLKNQPQHF. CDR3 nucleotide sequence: TGCGCCAGCAGCCAAGGGCGCCTAAAGAATCAGCCCCAGCATTTT.

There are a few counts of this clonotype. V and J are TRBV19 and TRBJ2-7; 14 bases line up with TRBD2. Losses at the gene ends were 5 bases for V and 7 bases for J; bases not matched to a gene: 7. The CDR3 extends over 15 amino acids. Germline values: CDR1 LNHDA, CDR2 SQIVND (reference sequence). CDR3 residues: CASSGGLAGAREQYF. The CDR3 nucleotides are TGTGCCAGTAGTGGGGGACTAGCGGGAGCGAGGGAGCAGTACTTC.

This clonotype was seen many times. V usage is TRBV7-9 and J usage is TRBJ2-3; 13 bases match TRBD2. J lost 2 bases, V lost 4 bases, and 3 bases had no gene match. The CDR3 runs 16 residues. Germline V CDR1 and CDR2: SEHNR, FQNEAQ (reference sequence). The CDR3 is CASSSGTSGVTDTQYF. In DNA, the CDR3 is TGTGCCAGCAGCTCCGGGACTAGCGGGGTCACAGATACGCAGTATTTT.

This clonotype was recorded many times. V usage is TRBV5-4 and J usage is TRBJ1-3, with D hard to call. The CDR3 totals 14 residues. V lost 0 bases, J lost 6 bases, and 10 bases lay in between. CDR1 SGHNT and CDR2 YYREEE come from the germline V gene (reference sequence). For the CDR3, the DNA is TGTGCCAGCAGCTTGGGCCAGTCGCAAAACACCATATATTTT. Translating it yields CASSLGQSQNTIYF.

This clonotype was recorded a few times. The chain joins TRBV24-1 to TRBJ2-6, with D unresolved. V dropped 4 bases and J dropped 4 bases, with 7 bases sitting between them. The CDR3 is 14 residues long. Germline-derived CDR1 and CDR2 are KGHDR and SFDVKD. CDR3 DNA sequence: TGTGCCACCAGTGAGGCAAGAGGGGCCAACGTCCTGACTTTC. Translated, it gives CATSEARGANVLTF.

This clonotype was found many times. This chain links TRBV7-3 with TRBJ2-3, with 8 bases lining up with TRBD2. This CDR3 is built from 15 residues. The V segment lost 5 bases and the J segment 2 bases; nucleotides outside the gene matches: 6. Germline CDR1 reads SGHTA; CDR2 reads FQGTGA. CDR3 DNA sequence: TGTGCCAGCAGCCTCGGACTAGCCCTCACAGATACGCAGTATTTT. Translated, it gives CASSLGLALTDTQYF.

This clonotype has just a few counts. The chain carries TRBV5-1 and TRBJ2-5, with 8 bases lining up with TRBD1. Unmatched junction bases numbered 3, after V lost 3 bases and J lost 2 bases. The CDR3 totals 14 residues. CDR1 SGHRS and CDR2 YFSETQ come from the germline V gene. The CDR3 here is CASSSGQGQETQYF. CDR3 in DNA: TGCGCCAGCAGCTCCGGACAGGGACAAGAGACCCAGTACTTC.

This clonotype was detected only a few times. The CDR3 DNA follows: TGCAGCGTCGGAAGACAGACCATGAACACTGAAGCTTTCTTT. This encodes CSVGRQTMNTEAFF. V and J are TRBV29-1 and TRBJ1-1, with D maybe TRBD1 (5 bases). The CDR3 extends over 14 amino acids. Germline CDR1 is SQVTM and CDR2 is ANQGSEA. The V and J ends lost 6 bases and 0 bases respectively, with 14 bases between them. Based on the CDR3 plus reference TRBV29-1 and TRBJ1-1, the full variable domain is SAVISQKPSRDICQRGTSLTIQCQVDSQVTMMFWYRQQPGQSLTLIATANQGSEATYESGFVIDKFPISRPNLTFSTLTVSNMSPEDSSIYLCSVGRQTMNTEAFFGQGTRLTVV.